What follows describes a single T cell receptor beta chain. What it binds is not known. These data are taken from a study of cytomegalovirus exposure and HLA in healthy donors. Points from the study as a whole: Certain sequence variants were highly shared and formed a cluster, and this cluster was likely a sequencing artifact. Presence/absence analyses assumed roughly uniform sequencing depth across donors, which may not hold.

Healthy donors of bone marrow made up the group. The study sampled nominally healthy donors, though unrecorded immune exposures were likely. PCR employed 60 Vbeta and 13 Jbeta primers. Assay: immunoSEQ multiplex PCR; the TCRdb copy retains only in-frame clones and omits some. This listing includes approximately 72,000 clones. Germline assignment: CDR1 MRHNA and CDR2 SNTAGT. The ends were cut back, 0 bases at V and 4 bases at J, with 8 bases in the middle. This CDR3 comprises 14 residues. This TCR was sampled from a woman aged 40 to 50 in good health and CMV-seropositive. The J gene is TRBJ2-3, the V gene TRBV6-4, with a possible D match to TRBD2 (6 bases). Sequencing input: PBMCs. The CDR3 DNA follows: TGTGCCAGCAGTGACTCGCTAGCGCCAGATACGCAGTATTTT. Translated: CASSDSLAPDTQYF.